One and the same sample provided the 27 T cell receptor beta chains below, sequenced in a study of cytotoxic CD8 clonotypes in ibrutinib-treated CLL. Method: immunoSEQ multiplex PCR; TCRdb's copy keeps in-frame clones and lacks some. Of 190,000 or so clones listed, over 55% were seen once; the top ten hold roughly 12%. Sequencing was performed on PBMCs, taken after 24 months of ibrutinib treatment. These receptor sequences come from a human donor with chronic lymphocytic leukemia.

A few counts support this clone. V usage is TRBV7-2 and J usage is TRBJ2-7; TRBD2 matches 11 bases. The length of the CDR3 is 16 residues. Germline V lookup: CDR1 SGHTA, CDR2 FQGNSA. The V gene end was trimmed by 4 bases and the J gene end by 0 bases; junction bases not matched to a gene: 5. Here the CDR3 reads CASSSGLAEGSYEQYF. CDR3 bases: TGTGCCAGCAGCTCGGGACTAGCGGAGGGCTCCTACGAGCAGTACTTC.

The J gene is TRBJ2-4, the V gene TRBV4-2; TRBD1 is a possible D gene (5 bases). Trimming took off 2 bases at V and 11 bases at J, with 19 bases between the two ends. Germline V gene sequence: CDR1 LGHNA, CDR2 YNFKEQ. This CDR3 is 15 amino acids long. The CDR3 nucleotides read TGTGCCAGCAGCCAATCTTTTAGTGGGGCTTGGGTTCAGTACTTC. It translates to CASSQSFSGAWVQYF.

This clone was counted a single time. CDR3 in DNA: TGTGCCAGCAGTTTCCAGGGACTAGCGGGAGACGGCACAGATACGCAGTATTTT. Translating gives CASSFQGLAGDGTDTQYF. The V gene is TRBV28, the J gene TRBJ2-3; 14 positions agree with TRBD2. The CDR3 loop spans 18 amino acids. The trim removed 3 bases at V and 1 base at J, leaving 6 bases unmatched. Germline V gene lookup returns CDR1 MDHEN and CDR2 SYDVKM.

This chain links TRBV19 with TRBJ2-3; D not certain. The CDR3 length is 20 residues. V shed 5 bases and J shed 2 bases, with 29 bases lying between them. Germline CDR1 reads LNHDA; CDR2 reads SQIVND (reference sequence). For the CDR3, the DNA is TGTGCCAGTAGTGGGCACAAGTACCTTCACCCTAGTACCTTCACAGATACGCAGTATTTT. This sequence encodes CASSGHKYLHPSTFTDTQYF. The whole variable domain, filled in from reference TRBV19 and TRBJ2-3, reads DGGITQSPKYLFRKEGQNVTLSCEQNLNHDAMYWYRQDPGQGLRLIYYSQIVNDFQKGDIAEGYSVSREKKESFPLTVTSAQKNPTAFYLCASSGHKYLHPSTFTDTQYFGPGTRLTVL.

This clone came up a few times. DNA for the CDR3: TGTGCCAGCAGGGTGGGAGTGGGGAATGAGCAGTTCTTC. This encodes CASRVGVGNEQFF. The genes are TRBV7-9 and TRBJ2-1; possible D gene TRBD2, 5 bases. This CDR3 is built from 13 residues. V lost 6 bases, J lost 7 bases, and 13 bases lay in between. Looked up from germline, CDR1 is SEHNR and CDR2 is FQNEAQ (reference sequence).

V usage is TRBV29-1 and J usage is TRBJ2-3; D uncertain. CDR3 length: 10 amino acids. Germline loops: CDR1 SQVTM, CDR2 ANQGSEA. The V end lost 4 bases, the J end lost 5 bases, and 4 bases lay between the germline ends. The CDR3 protein is CSVVKDTQYF. The CDR3 region has the DNA TGCAGCGTTGTAAAAGATACGCAGTATTTT.

The chain uses TRBV23-1 and TRBJ2-7; TRBD1 or TRBD2 may be the D gene (6 bases each). TRBV23-1 has ORF status, its function being uncertain. This CDR3 is built from 16 residues. Trimming stripped 2 bases from V and 2 bases from J, with 16 bases between. DNA of the CDR3: TGCGCCAGCAGTCAAGATCAATGGGGGGCGACCTACGAGCAGTACTTC. Translating gives CASSQDQWGATYEQYF.

J is TRBJ2-1 and V is TRBV7-2; 11 bases match TRBD2. CDR1 and CDR2 (germline): SGHTA, FQGNSA. Trimming cost V 2 bases and J 5 bases; bases outside gene matches: 14. This CDR3 has 19 amino acids. The CDR3 nucleotides are TGTGCCAGCAGCTTACGAATCATACTAGCGGGAGAAGCCCACAATGAGCAGTTCTTC. Translating gives CASSLRIILAGEAHNEQFF. The full variable domain, rest sourced from reference TRBV7-2 and TRBJ2-1, is GAGVSQSPSNKVTEKGKDVELRCDPISGHTALYWYRQSLGQGLEFLIYFQGNSAPDKSGLPSDRFSAERTGGSVSTLTIQRTQQEDSAVYLCASSLRIILAGEAHNEQFFGPGTRLTVL.

In its sample, this clone was seen a few times. Within the sample, other DNA sequences also encode this same CDR3. V and J are TRBV10-3 and TRBJ2-5; 9 bases align to TRBD1. CDR1 is ENHRY, CDR2 SYGVKD, per germline. The CDR3 has 15 residues. The trim removed 8 bases at V and 2 bases at J, leaving 9 bases unmatched. The CDR3 region has the DNA TGTGCCATCGGGAGAACAGGGGGCCCTCAAGAGACCCAGTACTTC. This gives the protein CAIGRTGGPQETQYF.

In its sample, this clone was seen a few times. V gene TRBV4-1 combines with J gene TRBJ1-2, with a possible D match to TRBD1 (6 bases). The V and J ends lost 2 bases and 8 bases respectively, with 18 bases between them. Germline CDR1 reads MGHRA; CDR2 reads YSYEKL. The CDR3 extends over 15 amino acids. CDR3 sequence (DNA): TGCGCCAGCAGCCAATCGTTCAGGGGCGCGGGGGGCTACACCTTC. It yields the protein CASSQSFRGAGGYTF.

V and J are TRBV29-1 and TRBJ2-7; D is possibly TRBD2 (5 bases). V shed 7 bases and J shed 4 bases, with 23 bases lying between them. CDR3 length: 15 residues. In germline, CDR1 is SQVTM, CDR2 ANQGSEA. For the CDR3, the DNA is TGCAGCGGATCTGAAGGCCCAGGCCGGGATTACGAGCAGTACTTC. Residues: CSGSEGPGRDYEQYF.

The V and J genes are TRBV14 and TRBJ2-7; unclear D gene. The CDR3 runs to 13 residues. The germline V gene encodes CDR1 SGHDN and CDR2 FVKESK. V dropped 2 bases and J dropped 9 bases, with 14 bases sitting between them. CDR3 protein: CASSQNPLGLQYF. The CDR3 nucleotides read TGTGCCAGCAGCCAAAATCCGTTAGGGCTGCAGTACTTC.

This clone was counted a single time. The genes are TRBV4-2 and TRBJ2-7, with 7 bases lining up with TRBD1. The junction had 9 bases not matched to a gene; V was cut back by 4 bases and J by 0 bases. Germline CDR1 is LGHNA and CDR2 is YNFKEQ. The CDR3 totals 16 residues. CDR3 amino acids: CASSLGGGDSSYEQYF. As DNA, the CDR3 is TGTGCCAGCAGCCTCGGAGGTGGGGACAGCTCCTACGAGCAGTACTTC.

The chain is built from TRBV10-3 and TRBJ1-5; D remains unclear. There are 12 residues in the CDR3. Germline CDR1 is ENHRY and CDR2 is SYGVKD. The V and J ends lost 4 bases and 4 bases respectively, with 5 bases between them. CDR3 loop: CAISAANQPQHF. The CDR3 DNA sequence: TGTGCCATCAGTGCGGCAAATCAGCCCCAGCATTTT.

This clone was recorded once. The chain is built from TRBV2 and TRBJ1-5, with 7 positions matching TRBD1. The CDR3 extends over 13 amino acids. The junction had 3 bases not matched to a gene; V was cut back by 6 bases and J by 4 bases. Germline V CDR1 and CDR2: SNHLY, FYNNEI. The CDR3 loop reads CASRTGINQPQHF. In DNA form, the CDR3 reads TGTGCCAGCAGGACAGGGATAAATCAGCCCCAGCATTTT.

This clone has a handful of counts. This chain links TRBV6-1 with TRBJ2-1; 10 bases fit TRBD2. This CDR3 comprises 14 residues. V lost 4 bases and J lost 8; bases outside the gene matches: 5. Germline V CDR1 and CDR2: MNHNS, SASEGT. CDR3 nucleotide sequence: TGTGCCAGCAGTGGGTTAGCGGGGGGCCATGAGCAGTTCTTC. The encoded protein is CASSGLAGGHEQFF.

The chain links TRBV2 to TRBJ1-4; a possible D gene is TRBD1 (6 bases). This CDR3 is 13 amino acids long. V was pared by 6 bases and J by 7 bases, with 12 bases between. Germline CDR1 is SNHLY and CDR2 is FYNNEI. The CDR3 is CASRDRLGEKLFF. In nucleotides, the CDR3 is TGTGCCAGCAGGGACAGACTTGGTGAAAAACTGTTTTTT.

This chain joins TRBV5-5 and TRBJ1-1; D gene unclear. The CDR3 extends over 14 amino acids. The ends were cut back, 2 bases at V and 2 bases at J, with 10 bases in the middle. Germline assignment: CDR1 SGHKS and CDR2 YYEKEE (reference sequence). CDR3 sequence (DNA): TGTGCCAGCAGCTTAATGTATCGTAACACTGAAGCTTTCTTT. As protein: CASSLMYRNTEAFF. Variable domain in full (rest from reference TRBV5-5 and TRBJ1-1): DAGVTQSPTHLIKTRGQQVTLRCSPISGHKSVSWYQQVLGQGPQFIFQYYEKEERGRGNFPDRFSARQFPNYSSELNVNALLLGDSALYLCASSLMYRNTEAFFGQGTRLTVV.

This clone has only one observation. The chain couples TRBV28 to TRBJ2-2; D might be TRBD2 (5 bases). V shed 5 bases and J shed 2 bases, with 12 bases lying between them. CDR1 and CDR2 from the germline V gene are MDHEN and SYDVKM. The CDR3 has 15 amino acids. This chain's CDR3 is CASSRLTINTGELFF. The CDR3 nucleotides read TGTGCCAGCAGTCGACTAACCATTAACACCGGGGAGCTGTTTTTT.

This clone came up a few times. This chain uses TRBV7-2 with TRBJ1-4; no definite D call. Germline values: CDR1 SGHTA, CDR2 FQGNSA. The CDR3 loop spans 15 amino acids. The V end was cut by 2 bases, the J end by 3 bases, with 10 bases between. In DNA form, the CDR3 reads TGTGCCAGCAGCTTATTCCCGGGGTCTAATGAAAAACTGTTTTTT. Its protein is CASSLFPGSNEKLFF.

The rearrangement uses TRBV6-1 and TRBJ2-5, with TRBD2 matching 8 bases. This CDR3 contains 15 residues. Germline lookup yields CDR1 MNHNS and CDR2 SASEGT. Trimming at V came to 5 bases and at J to 6 bases, leaving 11 bases not matched to a gene. The CDR3 DNA reads as TGTGCCAGCAGTACGCAAGGGACTAGTGTACAGACCCAGTACTTC. Translated: CASSTQGTSVQTQYF.

V and J are TRBV28 and TRBJ1-1; 8 nucleotides match TRBD1. V gave up 4 bases and J gave up 5 bases; unmatched junction bases: 15. Germline CDR1 and CDR2: MDHEN and SYDVKM. CDR3 size: 17 residues. The chain's CDR3 is CASSSQDHGQGGTEAFF. CDR3 in DNA: TGTGCCAGCAGTTCCCAGGACCATGGACAGGGAGGGACTGAAGCTTTCTTT.

The chain carries TRBV29-1 and TRBJ1-5; 8 bases are a match to TRBD1. V shed 6 bases and J 0 bases; nucleotides not matched to a gene: 7. The CDR3 runs to 15 residues. CDR1 and CDR2 from the germline V gene are SQVTM and ANQGSEA. The DNA of the CDR3 is TGCAGCGTCGCCGGGACAGGAGATAGCAATCAGCCCCAGCATTTT. Protein sequence: CSVAGTGDSNQPQHF.

This chain connects TRBV19 to TRBJ2-1; D uncertain. Germline V gives CDR1 LNHDA, CDR2 SQIVND (reference sequence). V was shortened by 3 bases and J by 1 base, with 4 bases between the two germline ends. This CDR3 is 13 amino acids long. The DNA for the CDR3 is TGTGCCAGTAGTATTGATTCCTACAATGAGCAGTTCTTC. It is translated as CASSIDSYNEQFF.

The V and J genes are TRBV29-1 and TRBJ2-3, with a possible D match to TRBD2 (6 bases). The V end was cut by 7 bases, the J end by 3 bases, with 11 bases between. Germline assignment: CDR1 SQVTM and CDR2 ANQGSEA. The CDR3 loop spans 12 amino acids. The CDR3 protein is CSGTGATDTQYF. The CDR3 DNA reads as TGCAGCGGTACGGGAGCTACAGATACGCAGTATTTT.

The chain recombines TRBV19 with TRBJ2-4, with unresolved D. The CDR3 runs 14 residues. The V gene lost 4 bases and the J gene lost 0 bases, with 7 bases spanning the gap. Germline values: CDR1 LNHDA, CDR2 SQIVND (reference sequence). In DNA, the CDR3 is TGTGCCAGTAGTACCACAGTAGCCAAAAACATTCAGTACTTC. It is translated as CASSTTVAKNIQYF.

The V and J genes are TRBV18 and TRBJ2-7, with 8 bases that match TRBD2. Germline CDR1 is KGHSH and CDR2 is LQKENI. J gave up 4 bases and V 6 bases, and 8 bases lay outside the gene matches. The length of the CDR3 is 14 residues. The CDR3 bases are TGTGCCAGCTCCCCCGGGGGGGTCCGATACGAGCAGTACTTC. It translates to CASSPGGVRYEQYF.